This T cell receptor (beta chain) originates from a study of tumor-infiltrating lymphocytes in localized non-small cell lung cancer (dated by TCRdb to the early 2020s). Notes on the research overall: Several histologies were represented in the cohort, which also included both smokers and never-smokers as well as patients whose samples were collected after neoadjuvant chemotherapy. From each patient came resected tumor tissue plus uninvolved lung tissue from that same patient, and the uninvolved lung tissue was described as non-adjacent to the tumor. The same patients underwent several integrated assays, with TCR sequencing performed together with flow cytometry, multiplex immunofluorescence, RNA-seq, exome sequencing and proteomics. In total, the ICON cohort consisted of over a hundred surgical patients with localized non-small cell lung cancer who had their tumors resected. The paired tumor versus uninvolved lung comparison of immunoSEQ T-cell fraction included approximately 55 patients. Broad study findings and their caveats: Because different assays used different pieces of the same tissue, intratumor heterogeneity could not be separated from technical variation. Recurrence-free survival showed no association with tumor T-cell fraction from TCR sequencing (p = 0.61). TCRbeta sequencing supported higher T cell infiltration in tumors than in uninvolved lung tissue, consistent with immunofluorescence CD3 counts. TCR-derived T-cell fraction did not differ between the flow cytometry-defined immunotypes IM1 (good prognosis) and IM2 (poor prognosis). Assay coverage varied across patients depending on available tissue quantity, so only a subset of the cohort had TCR sequencing.

Enrollment in ICON was initiated in early 2016, and the last patient was enrolled in 2018. Fresh tumor and matched uninvolved tissue for in-depth immune analyses, including TCR sequencing, were collected from a subcohort of under 85 patients. TCR sequencing was performed on DNA isolated from bulk tissue, without cell sorting. TCR sequencing with the immunoSEQ assay provided the T-cell fraction in tumor and uninvolved lung tissue. The study's processing was this. In the survival analysis, patients were divided into a high T-cell fraction group (upper tertile) and a low T-cell fraction group (lower two tertiles), and the two groups were compared using a log-rank test. A signed-rank test was used to test differences in T-cell fraction between paired tumor and uninvolved lung samples. TCRdb retrieved this table from immuneACCESS and kept in-frame rearrangements only. Not all clones are present; in checked studies, unresolved V genes account for under half, and no reason is known for the remainder. The DNA was the basis for D and trimming; V, J and clone size are from that table. The sample has about 8,400 clones on record, over 60% of them singletons. Under 6% of the sample is taken by the ten largest.

The cysteine opens and the phenylalanine closes a CDR3 of 14 amino acids. Only the CDR3 region is kept as DNA, spanning 42 bases read in frame from base 1. The germline ends are 11 bases apart after V is trimmed by 2 bases and J by 4 bases. Per the germline V gene, ENHRY is the CDR1 and SYGVKD is the CDR2. In regard to this clone: The antigen it recognizes is unknown. Per-base quality was not reported, and no clone a single base away is much larger than it.

The chain was built from TRBV10-3 and TRBJ1-2; TRBD1 could be the D gene, as 5 bases match. The source is a human donor with non-small cell lung cancer. The sample consisted of lung tumor tissue. For the CDR3, the sequence is CAISESGGTYGYTF. The nucleotide sequence is TGTGCCATCAGTGAGAGTGGTGGGACCTATGGCTACACCTTC.